One and the same sample provided the 7 T cell receptor beta chains below, sequenced in a study of T cells expressing NK-cell markers. For each CDR3 protein, TCRdb gives one entry from its re-call of the 5' RACE reads, without DNA. The listing records about 410,000 distinct CDR3 sequences. The sequenced material came from blood T cells: a sorted CD56 or NKG2C T cell subset, CD4+ or CD8+ T cells, or bulk PBMC T cells (not recorded which). The receptors were sampled from a woman in her forties or fifties in good health.

The gene calls are TRBV3-1 and TRBJ2-2; TCRdb indicates TRBD2, and absent DNA this call remains unverified. This CDR3 has 16 residues. Germline CDR1 and CDR2: LGHDT and YNNKEL (reference sequence). CDR3 in amino acids: CASSRVGTSNTGELFF.

V gene TRBV7-8 combines with J gene TRBJ2-6; the TCRdb call, TRBD2, lacks DNA for checking. Germline lookup yields CDR1 SGHVS and CDR2 FQNEAQ. This CDR3 has 20 amino acids. CDR3 loop: CASSLIKAFHENSGANVLTF.

The chain combines TRBV25-1 with TRBJ2-3; TCRdb picks TRBD2, but there is no DNA to check that call. CDR1 and CDR2 from the germline V gene are MGHDK and SYGVNS. This CDR3 is 13 amino acids long. CDR3 sequence: CASRTSGPDTQYF.

The genes are TRBV5-6 and TRBJ2-5; TCRdb returns TRBD2, unconfirmable since there is no DNA. The germline CDR1 and CDR2 sequences are SGHDT and YYEEEE. This CDR3 spans 17 amino acids. Here the CDR3 reads CASSWLASGSLEETQYF.

This rearrangement joins TRBV12-3 or TRBV12-4 to TRBJ2-5. This CDR3 has 14 amino acids. CDR3 loop: CASSLARLQETQYF.

The genes are TRBV29-1 and TRBJ1-2; without DNA, the TCRdb call of TRBD1 cannot be checked. Looked up from germline, CDR1 is SQVTM and CDR2 is ANQGSEA. The CDR3 is 13 residues long. CDR3 in amino acids: CSVGDSHGYGYTF.

The CDR3 reads CASSHRGVTSRETQYF. This chain uses TRBV14 with TRBJ2-5; TCRdb lists TRBD1, though no DNA is available to test this call. CDR3 size: 16 residues. Germline assignment: CDR1 SGHDN and CDR2 FVKESK.